These 14 T cell receptor beta chains came from one sample sequenced in a study of T cell changes during pregnancy in multiple sclerosis. TCRdb's table, derived via immunoSEQ multiplex PCR, lists solely in-frame clones and lacks some. The sample shows 75,000 to 80,000 clones, roughly 91% of them seen only once. Specimen: peripheral blood, collected after pregnancy. The receptor set was obtained from a female donor in good health, enrolled as a control in a pregnancy study.

V gene TRBV4-1 combines with J gene TRBJ2-7; the D gene is possibly TRBD1 (5 bases). Per the germline V gene, CDR1 is MGHRA and CDR2 is YSYEKL. V lost 1 base and J 4 bases, leaving 17 bases between the germline ends. The CDR3 has 16 residues. DNA for the CDR3: TGCGCCAGCAGCCAAGGTGCCCCGATGAAGGGGTACGAGCAGTACTTC. This sequence encodes CASSQGAPMKGYEQYF.

The CDR3 here is CASSLGLAGYNEQFF. The CDR3 coding sequence is TGTGCCAGCAGCTTGGGACTAGCGGGGTACAATGAGCAGTTCTTC. This sequence joins TRBV5-4 and TRBJ2-1; 11 bases agree with TRBD2. V shed 0 bases, J shed 4 bases, and the junction held 0 bases outside the gene matches. Germline CDR1 reads SGHNT; CDR2 reads YYREEE (reference sequence). The CDR3 covers 15 residues.

This clone was picked up one time. This rearrangement joins TRBV11-2 to TRBJ2-7, with 12 bases lining up with TRBD2. The CDR3 has 15 residues. Trimming removed 5 bases from V and 0 bases from J; junction bases left unmatched: 2. The germline CDR1 and CDR2 sequences are SGHAT and FQNNGV. The CDR3 region has the DNA TGTGCCAGCAGCCCGACTAGCGGGAGCTCCTACGAGCAGTACTTC. This translates into CASSPTSGSSYEQYF.

CDR3 residues: CASSDRVNTGELFF. DNA for the CDR3: TGTGCCAGCAGCGACAGGGTGAACACCGGGGAGCTGTTTTTT. The chain recombines TRBV9 with TRBJ2-2; tentatively, D is TRBD1 (6 bases). The CDR3 runs 14 residues. Trimming pared 3 bases from V and 1 base from J, leaving 7 bases between. Germline V gene lookup returns CDR1 SGDLS and CDR2 YYNGEE.

This chain links TRBV25-1 with TRBJ2-5, with D hard to call. Looked up from germline, CDR1 is MGHDK and CDR2 is SYGVNS. V lost 3 bases and J lost 1, with 9 bases in between. The CDR3 totals 14 residues. CDR3 in DNA: TGTGCCAGCAGTGACCCACCGGGCCAAGAGACCCAGTACTTC. Translating gives CASSDPPGQETQYF.

This chain joins TRBV10-3 and TRBJ2-7; 7 bases fit TRBD2. V shed 4 bases, J shed 0 bases, and the junction held 3 bases outside the gene matches. Germline CDR1 ENHRY, CDR2 SYGVKD. This CDR3 contains 14 residues. CDR3: CAISAGGTSYEQYF. The CDR3 region has the DNA TGTGCCATCAGTGCGGGGGGAACCTCCTACGAGCAGTACTTC.

CDR3 nucleotide sequence: TGTGCCAGCAGCTTCAACATGAACACTGAAGCTTTCTTT. It is translated as CASSFNMNTEAFF. The rearrangement joins TRBV7-3 to TRBJ1-1; no clear D. Trimming removed 3 bases at V and 0 bases at J, with 5 bases between. CDR1 and CDR2 from the germline V gene are SGHTA and FQGTGA. The length of the CDR3 is 13 residues.

As for this clone: This specimen includes other DNA sequences encoding the same CDR3. The chain has TRBV15 and TRBJ1-4, with 9 nucleotides matching TRBD1. J lost 7 bases, V lost 3 bases, and 3 bases had no gene match. Germline values: CDR1 LNHNV, CDR2 YYDKDF (reference sequence). The CDR3 is 14 amino acids. The CDR3 region is CATSRDRGAEKLFF. CDR3 in DNA: TGTGCCACCAGCAGGGACAGGGGTGCTGAAAAACTGTTTTTT.

This clone was counted many times. In nucleotides, the CDR3 is TGTGCCAGCACGACCCAGGGGGCCACTGAAGCTTTCTTT. Encoded protein: CASTTQGATEAFF. The chain has TRBV7-9 and TRBJ1-1; 8 nucleotides match TRBD1. J lost 4 bases, V lost 7 bases, and 5 bases had no gene match. Germline loops: CDR1 SEHNR, CDR2 FQNEAQ (reference sequence). This CDR3 region has 13 residues.

J is TRBJ2-5 and V is TRBV20-1; no clear D. In germline, CDR1 is DFQATT, CDR2 SNEGSKA (reference sequence). Trimming removed 6 bases from V and 2 bases from J, with 4 bases in between. CDR3 length: 10 residues. This CDR3 is CSATQETQYF. The CDR3 nucleotides are TGCAGTGCAACACAAGAGACCCAGTACTTC.

This chain joins TRBV29-1 and TRBJ2-7, with 8 bases lining up with TRBD2. This CDR3 spans 13 amino acids. Germline V gives CDR1 SQVTM, CDR2 ANQGSEA. V shed 4 bases, J shed 6 bases, and the junction held 8 bases outside the gene matches. The CDR3 region is CSVVPSGRPEQYF. DNA of the CDR3: TGCAGCGTTGTTCCCAGCGGGAGACCCGAGCAGTACTTC.

The V call is TRBV29-1, the J call TRBJ1-1, with D possibly matching TRBD1 (6 bases). The V end lost 4 bases, the J end lost 8 bases, and 14 bases lay between the germline ends. From germline, CDR1 is SQVTM and CDR2 ANQGSEA. The CDR3 consists of 12 residues. Written as DNA, the CDR3 is TGCAGCGTTGCCCATTCGACAGGAGAAGCTTTCTTT. Amino acid sequence: CSVAHSTGEAFF.

This clone was counted once. The chain has TRBV29-1 and TRBJ2-7; TRBD2 aligns across 13 bases. The V gene end was trimmed by 1 base and the J gene end by 5 bases; junction bases not matched to a gene: 11. CDR3 size: 17 residues. The germline CDR1 and CDR2 sequences are SQVTM and ANQGSEA. CDR3 loop: CSVEVLAPGLAGHEQYF. Written as DNA, the CDR3 is TGCAGCGTTGAAGTACTTGCTCCGGGACTAGCGGGGCACGAGCAGTACTTC.

A single count supports this clone. Its ends do not fully match the called genes, so a read error is possible. The chain recombines TRBV7-7 with TRBJ2-5; 8 bases line up with TRBD1. The CDR3 spans 17 residues. The germline gives CDR1 SSHAT, CDR2 FNYEAQ (reference sequence). CDR3 amino acids: CASSSSPPGGAQETQYF. The CDR3 DNA sequence: TGTGCTAGCAGCTCCTCACCTCCAGGGGGCGCCCAAGAGACCCAGTACTTC.